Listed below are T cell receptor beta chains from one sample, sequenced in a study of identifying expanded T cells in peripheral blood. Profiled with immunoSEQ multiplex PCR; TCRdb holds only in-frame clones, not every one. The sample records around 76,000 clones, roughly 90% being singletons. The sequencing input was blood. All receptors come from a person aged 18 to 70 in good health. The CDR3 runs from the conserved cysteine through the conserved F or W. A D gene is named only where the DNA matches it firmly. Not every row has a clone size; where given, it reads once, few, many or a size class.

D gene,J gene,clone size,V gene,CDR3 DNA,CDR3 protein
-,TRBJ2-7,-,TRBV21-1,TGTGCCAGCAGCGCTCGGACAGGGCCCTCCTACGAGCAGTACTTC,CASSARTGPSYEQYF
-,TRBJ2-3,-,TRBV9,TGTGCCAGCAGCGCGGCTTCGGGGGGCCACACAGATACGCAGTATTTT,CASSAASGGHTDTQYF
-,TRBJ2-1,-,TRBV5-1,TGCGCCAGTCGGTCCAGTCAGGGGAGCTCCTACAATGAGCAGTTCTTC,CASRSSQGSSYNEQFF
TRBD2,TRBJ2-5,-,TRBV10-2,TGCGCCAGCGGGGCGGGAGGGCCGGAGACCCAGTACTTC,CASGAGGPETQYF
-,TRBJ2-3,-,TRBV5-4,TGTGCCAGCAGCTTGCTCGGGAAAGGTTCAGATACGCAGTATTTT,CASSLLGKGSDTQYF
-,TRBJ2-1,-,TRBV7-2,TGTGCCAGCAGCTCCGACAGCTACTACAATGAGCAGTTCTTC,CASSSDSYYNEQFF
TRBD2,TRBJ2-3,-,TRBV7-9,TGTGCCAGCAGTTCATCTAGCGGGAGGGCCCTCGGCACAGATACGCAGTATTTT,CASSSSSGRALGTDTQYF
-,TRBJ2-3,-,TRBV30,TGTGCCTGGGTTGACACAGATACGCAGTATTTT,CAWVDTDTQYF
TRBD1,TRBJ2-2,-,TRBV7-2,TGTGCCAGCAGCCGAGGGACAGGTTACACCGGGGAGCTGTTTTTT,CASSRGTGYTGELFF
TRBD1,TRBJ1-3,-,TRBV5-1,TGCGCCAGCAGCTTAGGGACAGGGACCCTGTTCTCTGGAAACACCATATATTTT,CASSLGTGTLFSGNTIYF
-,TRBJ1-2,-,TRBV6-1,TGTGCCAGCAGTGATGCGGGGGGAGGGCCGGATGGCTACACCTTC,CASSDAGGGPDGYTF
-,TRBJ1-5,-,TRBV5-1,TGCGCCAGCAGCTGGGATGGGGAGAGCAATCAGCCCCAGCATTTT,CASSWDGESNQPQHF
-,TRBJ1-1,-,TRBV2,TGTGCCAGCAGTCCGGACAGAGCGAACACTGAAGCTTTCTTT,CASSPDRANTEAFF
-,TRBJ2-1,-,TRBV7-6,TGTGCCAGCAGCTTAGAGACTGGGGCTTACGATGAGCAGTTCTTC,CASSLETGAYDEQFF
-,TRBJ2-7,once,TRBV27,TGTGCCAGCAGGGCCGACAGCTACGAGCAGTACTTC,CASRADSYEQYF
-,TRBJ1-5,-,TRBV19,TGTGCCAGTAGTGTATCAGGGGCGTATAGCAATCAGCCCCAGCATTTT,CASSVSGAYSNQPQHF
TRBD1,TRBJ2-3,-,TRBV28,TGTGCCAGCAGTCTTTCCGGACAGGGTCTGACAGATACGCAGTATTTT,CASSLSGQGLTDTQYF
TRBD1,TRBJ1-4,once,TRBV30,TGTGCCGGATCAGGGGGCTTAAATGAAAAACTGTTTTTT,CAGSGGLNEKLFF
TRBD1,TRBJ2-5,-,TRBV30,TGTGCCTGGTGTCCCGGGACAGGGGCCTCAGAGACCCAGTACTTC,CAWCPGTGASETQYF
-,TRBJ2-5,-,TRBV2,TGTGCCAGCAGTGAAGTAGGAGGGCGAGAGACCCAGTACTTC,CASSEVGGRETQYF
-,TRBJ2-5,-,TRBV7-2,TGTGCCAGCGGTGGCGACTTCCAAGAGACCCAGTACTTC,CASGGDFQETQYF
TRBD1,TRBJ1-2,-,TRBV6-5,TGTGCCAGCAGGGAAAGTTCGTCAGGGGGCGGTGGCTACACCTTC,CASRESSSGGGGYTF
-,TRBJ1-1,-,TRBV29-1,TGCAGCGCCATCAGGGTAAACACTGAAGCTTTCTTT,CSAIRVNTEAFF
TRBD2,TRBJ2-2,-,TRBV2,TGTGCCAGCAGTTCTAGCGGGGGCGCGAACACCGGGGAGCTGTTTTTT,CASSSSGGANTGELFF
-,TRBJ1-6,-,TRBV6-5,TGTGCCAGCAGTCTCACAGGGACGTCGGGATCACCCCTCCACTTT,CASSLTGTSGSPLHF
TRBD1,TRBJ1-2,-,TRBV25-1,TGTGCCAGCAACGGCCAGGGGGTCTATGGCTACACCTTC,CASNGQGVYGYTF